Listed below are T cell receptor beta chains from one sample, sequenced in a study of Graves' ophthalmopathy and Graves' hyperthyroidism. One entry per CDR3 protein results from TCRdb running MiXCR on the multiplex PCR reads. The sample lists 200,000 to 250,000 distinct CDR3 sequences, about 32% seen once, with around 9.8% in the top ten. Sample: peripheral blood. Source of these receptors: a man aged 50-60 years with Graves' ophthalmopathy. CDR3s include the opening cysteine and the closing phenylalanine or tryptophan. Each record gives: J gene, D gene, V gene, clone size, CDR3 protein, CDR3 DNA. A D gene is named only where the DNA matches it firmly. Clone size is given for some rows only: seen once, a few or many times, or a class if the clone is expanded.

TRBJ1-1 | - | TRBV5-1 | many | CASSYSDGGTEAFF | TGCGCCAGCAGCTATTCGGACGGGGGCACTGAAGCTTTCTTT
TRBJ2-2 | - | TRBV3-1 | many | CASSQDRGAAGELFF | TGTGCCAGCAGCCAAGATCGGGGCGCGGCCGGGGAGCTGTTTTTT
TRBJ1-6 | TRBD1 | TRBV19 | many | CASSPRGTANSYNSPLHF | TGTGCCAGTAGTCCAAGGGGGACAGCCAACTCCTATAATTCACCCCTCCACTTT
TRBJ1-1 | TRBD1 | TRBV20-1 | - | CSATKQGASVTEAFF | TGCAGTGCCACGAAACAGGGGGCATCGGTTACTGAAGCTTTCTTT
TRBJ2-1 | TRBD2 | TRBV27 | many | CASSFDRSGTSGRFF | TGTGCCAGCAGTTTCGACAGGAGCGGGACTAGCGGCAGGTTCTTC
TRBJ1-1 | - | TRBV12-3/TRBV12-4 | many | CASSQGGDTEAFF | TGTGCCAGCAGTCAAGGTGGGGACACTGAAGCTTTCTTT
TRBJ1-5 | - | TRBV10-1 | many | CAKDDSNQPQHF | TGCGCCAAAGATGATAGCAATCAGCCCCAGCATTTT
TRBJ2-5 | - | TRBV28 | - | CASSLLSPRETQYF | TGTGCCAGCAGTTTATTGAGTCCCAGGGAGACCCAGTACTTC
TRBJ1-2 | - | TRBV6-2/TRBV6-3 | few | CASSYSSADGYTF | TGTGCCAGCAGTTACTCTTCGGCGGATGGCTACACCTTC
TRBJ2-7 | - | TRBV29-1 | - | CSVGDKYEQYF | TGCAGCGTTGGGGATAAGTACGAGCAGTACTTC
TRBJ2-3 | - | TRBV19 | few | CASSIDGGGASTDTQYF | TGTGCCAGTAGTATAGATGGGGGGGGCGCTTCCACAGATACGCAGTATTTT
TRBJ2-5 | - | TRBV6-1 | many | CASSEGPQETQYF | TGTGCCAGCAGTGAGGGACCCCAAGAGACCCAGTACTTC
TRBJ2-7 | TRBD2 | TRBV27 | - | CASSLGPAGFYEQYF | TGTGCCAGCAGTTTGGGGCCAGCGGGGTTCTACGAGCAGTACTTC
TRBJ1-6 | - | TRBV7-8 | many | CASSLTQGGNSPLHF | TGTGCCAGCAGCTTAACGCAGGGCGGGAATTCACCCCTCCACTTT
TRBJ2-7 | - | TRBV10-3 | - | CAISVLADEQYF | TGTGCCATCAGTGTCCTAGCCGACGAGCAGTACTTC
TRBJ2-7 | TRBD2 | TRBV7-2 | many | CASALAGPSYEQYF | TGTGCCAGCGCCTTAGCGGGACCCTCCTACGAGCAGTACTTC
TRBJ2-5 | - | TRBV7-2 | few | CASSQMDGGAEETQYF | TGTGCCAGCAGCCAGATGGACGGGGGAGCAGAAGAGACCCAGTACTTC
TRBJ2-5 | - | TRBV27 | many | CASSWGNQETQYF | TGTGCCAGCAGTTGGGGTAACCAAGAGACCCAGTACTTC
TRBJ1-1 | - | TRBV19 | many | CASSRQTNTEAFF | TGTGCCAGTAGTAGACAGACGAACACTGAAGCTTTCTTT
TRBJ2-2 | TRBD2 | TRBV10-3 | many | CAISSGAATNTGELFF | TGTGCCATCAGCAGCGGGGCAGCAACGAACACCGGGGAGCTGTTTTTT
TRBJ2-5 | - | TRBV11-2 | few | CASSFRGTQETQYF | TGTGCCAGCAGCTTTCGAGGGACCCAAGAGACCCAGTACTTC
TRBJ1-3 | - | TRBV20-1 | - | CSARSHRAGNTIYF | TGCAGTGCTAGATCCCACAGGGCTGGAAACACCATATATTTT
TRBJ2-5 | - | TRBV24-1 | - | CATSVSQGLQETQYF | TGTGCCACCAGTGTCTCACAGGGTTTACAAGAGACCCAGTACTTC
TRBJ2-7 | TRBD1 | TRBV28 | - | CASSTTTGTGIREQYF | TGTGCCAGCAGTACAACCACCGGGACAGGAATTCGGGAGCAGTACTTC
TRBJ2-5 | - | TRBV4-2 | - | CASSPGGEQETQYF | TGTGCCAGCAGCCCAGGGGGGGAACAAGAGACCCAGTACTTC
TRBJ1-1 | - | TRBV6-2/TRBV6-3 | many | CASSYPQGRMNTEAFF | TGTGCCAGCAGTTACCCGCAGGGCCGGATGAACACTGAAGCTTTCTTT
TRBJ1-6 | - | TRBV7-2 | many | CASSLSGDVGSPLHF | TGTGCCAGCAGCTTATCTGGAGATGTGGGTTCACCCCTCCACTTT
TRBJ2-7 | TRBD1 | TRBV29-1 | many | CSVEAARGTYEQYF | TGCAGCGTTGAGGCGGCCAGGGGGACCTACGAGCAGTACTTC
TRBJ2-2 | TRBD1 | TRBV6-1 | - | CASSLIDRVINTGELFF | TGTGCCAGCAGCCTTATCGACAGGGTGATAAACACCGGGGAGCTGTTTTTT
TRBJ2-5 | - | TRBV12-3/TRBV12-4 | - | CASSLRTERETQYF | TGTGCCAGCAGCCTGCGGACAGAAAGAGAGACCCAGTACTTC
TRBJ2-7 | TRBD1 | TRBV29-1 | many | CSVSDRGHEQYF | TGCAGCGTCTCAGACAGGGGTCACGAGCAGTACTTC
TRBJ1-6 | - | TRBV28 | many | CAGGTRYNSPLHF | TGTGCCGGGGGGACAAGATATAATTCACCCCTCCACTTT
TRBJ1-1 | - | TRBV12-5 | - | CASGLNMNTEAFF | TGTGCTAGTGGTCTTAACATGAACACTGAAGCTTTCTTT
TRBJ1-5 | - | TRBV30 | many | CAWSHPNQPQHF | TGTGCCTGGAGTCACCCGAATCAGCCCCAGCATTTT
TRBJ1-5 | - | TRBV24-1 | few | CATSDYLSNQPQHF | TGTGCCACCAGTGATTACCTCAGCAATCAGCCCCAGCATTTT
TRBJ1-6 | TRBD1 | TRBV7-2 | many | CASSRDSFTSSPLHF | TGTGCCAGCAGCCGGGACAGTTTCACTAGTTCACCCCTCCACTTT
TRBJ1-6 | TRBD1 | TRBV12-3/TRBV12-4 | many | CASSNRGGSPLHF | TGTGCCAGCAGCAACAGGGGAGGCTCACCCCTCCACTTT
TRBJ2-6 | - | TRBV28 | many | CASSPPSSGANVLTF | TGTGCCAGCAGCCCCCCCAGCTCTGGGGCCAACGTCCTGACTTTC
TRBJ2-5 | - | TRBV11-2 | - | CASSSYGGQETQYF | TGTGCCAGCAGCTCCTACGGCGGCCAAGAGACCCAGTACTTC